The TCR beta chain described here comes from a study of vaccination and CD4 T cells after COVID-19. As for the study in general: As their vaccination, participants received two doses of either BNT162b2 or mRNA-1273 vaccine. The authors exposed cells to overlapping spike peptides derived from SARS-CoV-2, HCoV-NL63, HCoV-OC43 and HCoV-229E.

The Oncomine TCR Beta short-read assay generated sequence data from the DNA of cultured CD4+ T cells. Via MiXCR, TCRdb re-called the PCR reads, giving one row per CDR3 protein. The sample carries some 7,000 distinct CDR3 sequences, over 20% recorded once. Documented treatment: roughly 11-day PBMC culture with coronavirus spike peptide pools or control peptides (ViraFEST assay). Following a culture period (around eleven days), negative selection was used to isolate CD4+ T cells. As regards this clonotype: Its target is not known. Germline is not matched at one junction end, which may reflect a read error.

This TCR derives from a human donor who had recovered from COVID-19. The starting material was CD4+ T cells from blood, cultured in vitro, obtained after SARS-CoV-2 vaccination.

CDR3 nucleotides: TGTGCTAGCAGCCGTTACGTCGCCGATGAGCAGTTCTTC. Translation gives CASSRYVADEQFF. V usage is TRBV7-7 and J usage is TRBJ2-1; D remains ambiguous. The V gene's germline CDR1 is SSHAT and CDR2 FNYEAQ (reference sequence). CDR3 length equals 13 residues.